A selection of T cell receptor beta chains follows, all from one sample in a study of glioma-infiltrating T cells after dendritic cell vaccination. The method was immunoSEQ multiplex PCR; TCRdb's version includes in-frame clones alone and lacks a portion of them. The sample has about 92,000 clones, about nine tenths seen once; the top ten hold around 14%. The sample here was blood, taken before dendritic cell vaccination. The receptor set was obtained from a human donor with glioblastoma. The CDR3 runs from the conserved cysteine through the conserved F or W. Fields, in order: CDR3 protein, CDR3 DNA, D gene, clone size, J gene, V gene. A D gene is named only where the DNA matches it firmly. Clone size is shown for a subset of rows, as once, few, many or a class of expanded clone.

CASTETGARNEKLFF TGCGCCAGCACCGAAACAGGGGCCAGAAATGAAAAACTGTTTTTT TRBD1 . TRBJ1-4 TRBV5-1
CASQGGINNNEQFF TGTGCCAGCCAAGGGGGAATTAATAACAATGAGCAGTTCTTC . . TRBJ2-1 TRBV28
CASSTGLAQGESIQYF TGTGCCAGCAGCACGGGACTAGCCCAGGGGGAAAGCATTCAGTACTTC TRBD2 . TRBJ2-4 TRBV5-4
CATSDRVKNIQYF TGTGCCACCTCGGACAGGGTCAAAAACATTCAGTACTTC TRBD1 once TRBJ2-4 TRBV14
CASSGLNNEQFF TGTGCCAGCAGCGGGCTGAACAATGAGCAGTTCTTC . . TRBJ2-1 TRBV9
CAWSVSDVGEQYF TGTGCCTGGAGTGTAAGCGATGTGGGCGAGCAGTACTTC . . TRBJ2-7 TRBV30
CASSVGTSGRQETQYF TGTGCCAGCAGCGTCGGGACTAGCGGGAGGCAAGAGACCCAGTACTTC TRBD2 . TRBJ2-5 TRBV9
CASSLPDDLFGEQYF TGTGCCAGCAGCCTACCTGACGACTTATTTGGGGAGCAGTACTTC . . TRBJ2-7 TRBV5-6
CASRFMTGGNYGYTF TGCGCCAGCAGATTTATGACAGGGGGCAACTATGGCTACACCTTC TRBD1 . TRBJ1-2 TRBV5-1
CASSFQGGAGDTQYF TGTGCCAGCAGTTTTCAAGGGGGCGCGGGTGATACGCAGTATTTT TRBD1 . TRBJ2-3 TRBV6-1
CASTTGRGYGYTF TGTGCCAGCACCACGGGTCGGGGCTATGGCTACACCTTC . . TRBJ1-2 TRBV28